This TCR beta chain was recovered during a study of T cell clusters in autoimmune cytopenias. Study conclusions and caveats: Compared with active autoimmune hepatitis patients, healthy donors showed about 2.7-fold more exclusive TRB clusters.

With respect to this clonotype: The antigen is undetermined.

Each sample's input was 250 ng genomic DNA, 40,000 or so genome equivalents. The CDR3 consists of 13 residues. CDR1 is ENHRY, CDR2 SYGVKD, per germline. TRB rearrangements were amplified by touch-down multiplex PCR with mixed TRB-A/B primers. TCRdb reanalyzed the multiplex PCR reads, giving one entry per CDR3 protein sequence and no DNA. The repertoire shows some 11,000 distinct CDR3 sequences; the top ten hold roughly 20%. The data also belong to a second study, concerning T cell repertoires in aging, cancer and after chemotherapy. Per that study: Clear clonal overlap appeared across healthy donor samples taken over several months to years.

The receptor was derived from a human donor in good health. The sequencing input was peripheral blood. This chain links TRBV10-3 with TRBJ1-2; absent DNA, TCRdb's TRBD1 call cannot be checked. This CDR3 is CAISEGQNYGYTF.